Each of the 9 T cell receptor beta chains below was sequenced from the same sample in a study of cytotoxic CD8 clonotypes in ibrutinib-treated CLL. Only in-frame clones appear in the TCRdb table, and some are missing; sequencing was by immunoSEQ multiplex PCR. Of about 300,000 clones in the sample, roughly two thirds are singletons; the top ten hold around 6.6%. Specimen: PBMCs, collected after 36 months of ibrutinib treatment. The receptors here all came from a human donor with chronic lymphocytic leukemia.

This chain links TRBV29-1 with TRBJ2-7; 10 nucleotides match TRBD1. The CDR3 length is 14 residues. Germline V gives CDR1 SQVTM, CDR2 ANQGSEA. V dropped 6 bases and J dropped 5; count of bases not matched to a gene: 10. CDR3 region: CSVASGTGADEQYF. The CDR3 DNA reads as TGCAGCGTCGCTTCCGGGACAGGGGCCGACGAGCAGTACTTC.

This clone was detected only a few times. V gene TRBV7-3 combines with J gene TRBJ2-3, with TRBD1 as a possible D gene (7 bases). CDR3 length equals 15 residues. CDR1 and CDR2 from the germline V gene are SGHTA and FQGTGA. The germline V and J ends were trimmed by 6 bases and 5 bases, with 18 bases remaining between them. Here the CDR3 DNA reads TGTGCCAGCAGTCAGACTCCAGGGGGGCAAGATACGCAGTATTTT. It translates to CASSQTPGGQDTQYF.

J is TRBJ2-1 and V is TRBV18, with unresolved D. The CDR3 consists of 16 residues. V gave up 6 bases and J gave up 5 bases, with 20 bases separating them. CDR1 and CDR2 (germline): KGHSH, LQKENI. The CDR3 DNA reads as TGTGCCAGCTCCCACCATGAACTCCCCCCAGACAATGAGCAGTTCTTC. It encodes CASSHHELPPDNEQFF.

V is TRBV29-1 and J is TRBJ1-1; maybe TRBD1 (5 bases). CDR1 and CDR2 from the germline V gene are SQVTM and ANQGSEA. V was trimmed by 1 base and J by 1 base, leaving 10 bases between them. The CDR3 has 14 amino acids. The CDR3 spells CSVEGGTANTEAFF. The CDR3 nucleotides are TGCAGCGTTGAAGGGGGGACGGCGAACACTGAAGCTTTCTTT. Full variable domain (remainder filled in from reference TRBV29-1 and TRBJ1-1): SAVISQKPSRDICQRGTSLTIQCQVDSQVTMMFWYRQQPGQSLTLIATANQGSEATYESGFVIDKFPISRPNLTFSTLTVSNMSPEDSSIYLCSVEGGTANTEAFFGQGTRLTVV.

This chain joins TRBV10-3 and TRBJ1-2, with a tentative D call TRBD1 (5 bases). CDR1 and CDR2 (germline): ENHRY, SYGVKD. The CDR3 totals 15 residues. V was shortened by 3 bases and J by 4 bases, with 15 bases between the two germline ends. The CDR3 nucleotides read TGTGCCATCAGTGATCGGGACGGAGGTCTCTATGGCTACACCTTC. It codes for CAISDRDGGLYGYTF.

In DNA, the CDR3 is TGTGCCAGCAGTGTTCAGGGAGGGACTGAAGCTTTCTTT. Residues: CASSVQGGTEAFF. V is TRBV6-4 and J is TRBJ1-1; D perhaps matches TRBD1 (5 bases). There are 13 residues in the CDR3. Germline V gene data show CDR1 as MRHNA and CDR2 as SNTAGT. Trimming removed 4 bases at V and 5 bases at J, with 11 bases between.

CDR3 sequence: CASSLLGDNEQFF. Here the CDR3 DNA reads TGTGCCAGCTCACTCCTAGGAGACAATGAGCAGTTCTTC. The chain couples TRBV18 to TRBJ2-1; no reliable D call. The CDR3 is 13 residues long. The germline V and J ends were trimmed by 4 bases and 5 bases, with 9 bases remaining between them. Germline assignment: CDR1 KGHSH and CDR2 LQKENI.

V gene TRBV15 combines with J gene TRBJ2-1; D is unresolved. Trimming removed 3 bases from V and 0 bases from J, with 15 bases in between. Per the germline V gene, CDR1 is LNHNV and CDR2 is YYDKDF (reference sequence). The CDR3 has 17 amino acids. The DNA for the CDR3 is TGTGCCACCAGCAGCCACGGAAAGGTGAGCTCCTACAATGAGCAGTTCTTC. This encodes CATSSHGKVSSYNEQFF.

The J gene is TRBJ2-1, the V gene TRBV11-2; D not certain. Trimming removed 1 base from V and 8 bases from J, with 6 bases in between. The germline V gene encodes CDR1 SGHAT and CDR2 FQNNGV. The CDR3 loop spans 12 amino acids. CDR3 nucleotide sequence: TGTGCCAGCAGCTTAGTGTTGGATGAGCAGTTCTTC. It is translated as CASSLVLDEQFF.